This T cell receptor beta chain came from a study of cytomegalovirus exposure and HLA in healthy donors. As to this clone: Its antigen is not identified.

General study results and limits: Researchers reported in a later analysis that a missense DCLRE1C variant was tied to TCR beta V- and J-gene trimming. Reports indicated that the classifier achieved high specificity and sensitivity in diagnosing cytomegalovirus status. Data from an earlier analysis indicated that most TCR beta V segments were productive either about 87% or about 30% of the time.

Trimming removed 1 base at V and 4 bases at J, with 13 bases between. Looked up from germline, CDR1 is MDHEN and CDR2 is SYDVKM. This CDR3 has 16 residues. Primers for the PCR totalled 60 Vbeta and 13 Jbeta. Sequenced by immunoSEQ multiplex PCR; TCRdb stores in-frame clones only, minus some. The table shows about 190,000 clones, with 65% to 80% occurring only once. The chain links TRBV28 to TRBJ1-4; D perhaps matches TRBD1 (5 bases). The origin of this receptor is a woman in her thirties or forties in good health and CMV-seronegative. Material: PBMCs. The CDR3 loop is CASSLFSGGGNEKLFF. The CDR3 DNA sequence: TGTGCCAGCAGTTTATTCTCTGGGGGGGGTAATGAAAAACTGTTTTTT.